Sequencing of this T cell receptor (beta chain) was carried out in a study of long-term antiretroviral therapy in people with HIV. Whole-study context: Specimens dating back about a decade before the 2015 immediate-ART recommendation are the oldest included.

Researchers report immunoSEQ v3.0 was run at survey level. Here immunoSEQ multiplex PCR was the method, and the copy in TCRdb shows in-frame clones only, minus some. The sample records 30,000 to 35,000 clones, approximately 93% being singletons. The V gene lost 0 bases and the J gene lost 2 bases, with 6 bases spanning the gap. CDR1 and CDR2 (germline): SGDLS, YYNGEE. The CDR3 covers 15 residues. Study-level results: After ART, diversity increased yet remained lower than transplant donor controls.

Concerning this clone: Its antigen remains unknown.

The gene calls are TRBV9 and TRBJ1-6; D not resolved. The starting material was unsorted PBMCs, obtained more than 5 years after starting antiretroviral therapy. The receptor was derived from a woman aged 50 to 65 with HIV. The DNA for the CDR3 is TGTGCCAGCAGCGTAGGCAGGCCCTATAATTCACCCCTCCACTTT. It yields the protein CASSVGRPYNSPLHF.